This T cell receptor (beta chain) was sequenced during a study of blood T cell repertoires in COVID-19. Across the whole study: The United States, Italy and Spain provided the acute and convalescent COVID-19 samples. T cells, B-cell-depleted T cells, or PBMCs supplied cDNA or gDNA.

CDR3 length equals 15 residues. Germline CDR1 reads MNHEY; CDR2 reads SVGAGI. Worth noting for this clone: At one boundary the junction diverges from the germline segment, which might be a read error.

Using immunoSEQ multiplex PCR, the repertoire was profiled, and TCRdb retains in-frame clones only, with some absent. The table lists 43,000 or so clones, 85% to 95% of them singletons, with 4.5% to 7% in the top ten. Sequencing was carried out using peripheral blood. This clonotype was sampled from a human donor in a cohort sampled during active COVID-19. The chain carries TRBV6-5 and TRBJ2-6, with unresolved D. The CDR3 sequence is CASSDSSSGANVLTF. The CDR3 DNA follows: TGTGCCAGCAGTGACTCCAGCTCTGGGGCCAACGTCCTGACTTTC.